This T cell receptor beta chain emerged from a study of control samples from healthy donors and cancer patients. Produced via immunoSEQ multiplex PCR; TCRdb's table is partial and in-frame only. The profile shows roughly 220,000 clones, 85% to 95% of them singletons. Trimming shortened V by 4 bases and J by 5 bases, and 15 bases separated the two germline ends. CDR3 length equals 15 residues. Germline V gives CDR1 SGHRS, CDR2 YFSETQ. The chain carries TRBV5-1 and TRBJ2-2; D possibly corresponds to TRBD1 (6 bases). The source material was blood. The sequence was collected from a man aged 45-65 years in good health. The CDR3 protein is CASSPSGTPTGELFF. DNA for the CDR3: TGCGCCAGCAGCCCCTCCGGGACACCAACCGGGGAGCTGTTTTTT.